This T cell receptor (beta chain) was sequenced in a study of T cell changes during pregnancy in multiple sclerosis. Germline CDR1 reads MNHNY; CDR2 reads SVGAGI (reference sequence). The germline V and J ends were trimmed by 6 bases and 1 base, with 9 bases remaining between them. There are 13 residues in the CDR3. Libraries were prepared by immunoSEQ multiplex PCR; TCRdb keeps only in-frame clonotypes and omits some of them. The repertoire includes 11,000 or so clones, just under 95% of them detected once, and around 0.31% sits in the top ten. The sequence was obtained from a female donor with multiple sclerosis, enrolled in a pregnancy study. Source: CD4+ T cells from peripheral blood mononuclear cells, taken before pregnancy. This sequence joins TRBV6-6 and TRBJ1-1; possible D gene TRBD1, 6 bases. The CDR3 bases are TGTGCCAGCAGCAGGACAGCGAACACTGAAGCTTTCTTT. It yields the protein CASSRTANTEAFF.